The T cell receptor (beta chain) described here comes from a study of shared clonotypes between healthy human individuals. Study-wide background: Each donor's CD4 naive and CD4 memory cells filled three plates apiece, CD8 naive two, and CD8 memory one.

V gave up 10 bases and J gave up 1 base; unmatched junction bases: 10. Germline-derived CDR1 and CDR2 are MDHEN and SYDVKM. The CDR3 contains 14 residues. Donors comprised healthy HIV-negative adults lacking recent acute infections or vaccinations. Produced via immunoSEQ multiplex PCR; TCRdb's table is partial and in-frame only. The sample holds 600,000 to 750,000 clones; around 70% are singletons and the top ten take under 2%. This chain links TRBV28 with TRBJ2-7; 7 nucleotides align to TRBD1. Sequenced material: memory CD4+ T cells sorted from blood. Noted subset: CD45RA-negative fraction. The receptor's source is a woman aged 25 to 39 in good health. The CDR3 DNA sequence: TGTGCCACCCTAGGTCCAGGGGGATCCTACGAGCAGTACTTC. This encodes CATLGPGGSYEQYF.